Described below is a single T cell receptor beta chain sequence and its context. Its antigen is not known. Clones were sequenced by immunoSEQ multiplex PCR, and TCRdb holds only the in-frame ones, with some missing. The profile shows about 29,000 clones, less than 90% of them singletons. The data belong to a study of a mutant IDH1 vaccine in newly diagnosed glioma. This sample's time point: week 23, last vaccination. A single vaccine dose contained 300 ug of mutant IDH1 20-mer peptide, and topical imiquimod was used with it. New WHO grade 3 or 4 astrocytomas that were IDH1-mutant and ATRX-lost occurred in the donors. CDR1 SQVTM and CDR2 ANQGSEA come from the germline V gene. Trimming cost V 5 bases and J 5 bases, with 16 bases left between them. The CDR3 is 13 residues long. Study-wide points: Pseudoprogression seemed unlinked to shifts in top peripheral T cell clonotypes. Among all patients, vaccine-induced immune responses occurred in roughly 93%.

The TCR comes from a young woman with glioma. The chain recombines TRBV29-1 with TRBJ2-7; TRBD2 might be the D (5 bases). The sample in question was PBMCs, obtained from a glioma patient whose treatment included an IDH1 peptide vaccine. This CDR3 is CSVLSGLVDEQYF. The CDR3 DNA reads TGCAGCGTTCTCAGCGGCCTGGTCGACGAGCAGTACTTC.